The 8 T cell receptor beta chains in this list originate from one sample, sequenced in a study of technical replicates of blood from several donors. Profiled with immunoSEQ multiplex PCR; TCRdb holds only in-frame clones, not every one. The sample lists around 79,000 clones, about 90% seen once, with over 0.35% in the top ten. The sequenced sample was T cells isolated from PBMCs. The source is a human donor in good health. Some clones in this sample may be carry-over from other donors' samples.

This chain uses TRBV7-7 with TRBJ1-2, with 9 bases identical to TRBD1. Germline-derived CDR1 and CDR2 are SSHAT and FNYEAQ (reference sequence). With V trimmed by 3 bases and J by 0 bases, 14 bases remained unmatched. The CDR3 has 19 amino acids. The CDR3 sequence is CASSLAGQGSDSANYGYTF. CDR3 DNA sequence: TGTGCCAGCAGCTTGGCTGGACAGGGGTCGGATTCAGCTAACTATGGCTACACCTTC.

The chain employs TRBV19 and TRBJ1-1; D unclear. The germline V gene encodes CDR1 LNHDA and CDR2 SQIVND (reference sequence). CDR3 length equals 12 residues. The V end was cut by 5 bases, the J end by 4 bases, with 8 bases between. The CDR3 here is CASSGSPTEAFF. CDR3 bases: TGTGCCAGTAGTGGCTCCCCCACTGAAGCTTTCTTT.

CDR3 in DNA: TGTGCCAGCAGTTCACAGGGGATTGCTGAAAAACTGTTTTTT. Translating it yields CASSSQGIAEKLFF. The chain joins TRBV6-5 to TRBJ1-4; TRBD1 matches at 7 bases. From germline, CDR1 is MNHEY and CDR2 SVGAGI. The CDR3 is 14 residues long. The V and J ends lost 4 bases and 7 bases, in that order; junction bases with no gene match: 6.

V gene TRBV10-3 combines with J gene TRBJ2-3, with TRBD2 matching 7 bases. Germline CDR1 and CDR2: ENHRY and SYGVKD. V was clipped by 8 bases and J by 2 bases; unmatched bases: 7. The CDR3 is made up of 14 amino acids. The CDR3 protein is CAIGPAGPTDTQYF. The CDR3 DNA sequence: TGTGCCATCGGACCAGCGGGGCCCACAGATACGCAGTATTTT.

This clone appeared once. A junction boundary mismatches the germline segment, possibly from a read error. The chain links TRBV7-7 to TRBJ1-4; 10 bases match TRBD1. The CDR3 is made up of 16 amino acids. Germline CDR1 is SSHAT and CDR2 is FNYEAQ (reference sequence). Written as DNA, the CDR3 is TGTGCTAGCAGCCTTGGCCCCGGGACAGGGGATGAAAAACTGTTTTTT. Translation: CASSLGPGTGDEKLFF.

The table lists this clone with a few counts. V gene TRBV5-4 combines with J gene TRBJ2-3, with D possibly TRBD2 on 5 matching bases. Germline V lookup: CDR1 SGHNT, CDR2 YYREEE (reference sequence). CDR3 size: 15 residues. V shed 0 bases and J shed 2 bases, with 10 bases lying between them. The CDR3 loop is CASSLASGYTDTQYF. CDR3 nucleotide sequence: TGTGCCAGCAGCTTGGCAAGCGGATACACAGATACGCAGTATTTT.

This rearrangement joins TRBV6-5 to TRBJ2-3; 12 positions agree with TRBD2. The CDR3 sequence is 15 residues long. Trimming took 4 bases from V and 8 from J; bases not matched to a gene: 7. From germline, CDR1 is MNHEY and CDR2 SVGAGI. The CDR3 sequence is CASSSQLAGGVTQYF. Here the CDR3 DNA reads TGTGCCAGCAGTTCCCAACTAGCGGGAGGAGTTACGCAGTATTTT.

V usage is TRBV2 and J usage is TRBJ2-1, with D unclear. With 1 base removed from V and 3 bases from J, the gap between germline ends came to 7 bases. The germline V gene encodes CDR1 SNHLY and CDR2 FYNNEI. The CDR3 consists of 14 residues. The CDR3: CASSEETGYNEQFF. The DNA of the CDR3 is TGTGCCAGCAGTGAAGAAACTGGCTACAATGAGCAGTTCTTC.